This TCR beta chain was recorded in a study of early T cells in non-severe SARS-CoV-2 infection. Across the whole study: The input, bulk RNA from unsorted whole blood, was sequenced, and chains were unpaired.

This clonotype was counted many times. The CDR3 has 14 residues. V shed 6 bases, J shed 4 bases, and the junction held 6 bases outside the gene matches. Per the germline V gene, CDR1 is DFQATT and CDR2 is SNEGSKA (reference sequence). The TCR library protocol was used to attach unique molecular identifiers. These identifiers were attached to individual cDNA molecules. TCRdb used MiXCR to reprocess the 5' RACE reads, holding one entry per CDR3 protein. Of some 22,000 distinct CDR3 sequences in the sample, 3.5% to 4.5% were seen once. This receptor was identified in an adult who was a healthcare worker with PCR-confirmed SARS-CoV-2 infection or an uninfected control (not recorded which). The chain is built from TRBV20-1 and TRBJ2-1; 10 bases agree with TRBD2. Sequencing was done on a sample of whole blood. This CDR3 is CSASTSGDYNEQFF. The CDR3 DNA reads as TGCAGTGCGAGTACTAGCGGGGATTACAATGAGCAGTTCTTC.